Below, one T cell receptor beta chain is given with its context. As processed by the authors: Amplification of reference gene primers was used by the study to estimate nucleated cell counts. Profiled with immunoSEQ multiplex PCR; TCRdb holds only in-frame clones, not every one. For V, J and clone size, that table is used; D and trimming come from the DNA. The data contain 250,000 to 300,000 clones, approximately 90% of them seen just once; the ten biggest clones take up approximately 3.3%. CDR1 is LNHNV, CDR2 YYDKDF, per germline (reference sequence). V dropped 1 base and J dropped 3 bases, with 9 bases sitting between them. The length of the CDR3 is 14 residues. This entry is derived from a study of blood T cell repertoires in COVID-19. Overall study context: The samples span acute and convalescent COVID-19 from the United States, Italy and Spain. PBMCs, B-cell-depleted T cells, or T cells provided the cDNA or gDNA that made up the material.

The chain couples TRBV15 to TRBJ1-2, with a weak D call TRBD1 (5 bases). The sample was peripheral blood. The clonotype was recovered from a woman aged 35 to 49 with acute or convalescent COVID-19. The CDR3 loop is CATSRAGGDYGYTF. The CDR3 nucleotides are TGTGCCACCAGCAGAGCCGGGGGAGACTATGGCTACACCTTC.